The rows below give T cell receptor beta chains drawn from one sample of a study of T cell repertoires in ileal Crohn's disease. Method: immunoSEQ multiplex PCR; TCRdb's copy keeps in-frame clones and lacks some. The sample shows some 14,000 clones, roughly 85% of them seen only once. The sample was ileal tissue. The receptors were gathered from an adult with Crohn's disease. Each CDR3 is given with its conserved first and last residue. Fields, in order: CDR3 length, J gene, clone size, V gene, D gene, CDR3 protein, CDR3 DNA. D genes are given only for firm matches. Clone size is given for some rows only: seen once, a few or many times, or a class if the clone is expanded.

CDR3 length: 13
J gene: TRBJ1-1
clone size: NA
V gene: TRBV7-9
D gene: NA
CDR3 protein: CASSSSGWTEAFF
CDR3 DNA: TGTGCCAGCAGCTCCTCGGGGTGGACTGAAGCTTTCTTT

CDR3 length: 15
J gene: TRBJ1-1
clone size: NA
V gene: TRBV6-6
D gene: NA
CDR3 protein: CASSYSAGARTEAFF
CDR3 DNA: TGTGCCAGCAGTTACTCGGCGGGGGCGAGAACTGAAGCTTTCTTT

CDR3 length: 12
J gene: TRBJ1-2
clone size: few
V gene: TRBV29-1
D gene: NA
CDR3 protein: CSVQPGGQGHTF
CDR3 DNA: TGCAGCGTGCAGCCGGGGGGCCAGGGACACACCTTC

CDR3 length: 18
J gene: TRBJ2-3
clone size: NA
V gene: TRBV7-8
D gene: NA
CDR3 protein: CASSLGLAATFLRDTQYF
CDR3 DNA: TGTGCCAGCAGCTTAGGATTAGCGGCGACTTTCCTTCGGGATACGCAGTATTTT

CDR3 length: 13
J gene: TRBJ2-2
clone size: NA
V gene: TRBV27
D gene: NA
CDR3 protein: CATRWGHTGELFF
CDR3 DNA: TGTGCCACCAGATGGGGGCATACCGGGGAGCTGTTTTTT

CDR3 length: 15
J gene: TRBJ2-5
clone size: NA
V gene: TRBV6-1
D gene: NA
CDR3 protein: CASSEVSSGGETQYF
CDR3 DNA: TGTGCCAGCAGTGAAGTGTCCTCCGGAGGGGAGACCCAGTACTTC

CDR3 length: 14
J gene: TRBJ1-2
clone size: once
V gene: TRBV30
D gene: NA
CDR3 protein: CAWSTPGRGYGYTF
CDR3 DNA: TGTGCCTGGAGTACCCCCGGGAGGGGCTATGGCTACACCTTC

CDR3 length: 14
J gene: TRBJ2-7
clone size: NA
V gene: TRBV7-3
D gene: NA
CDR3 protein: CASSLLAGPSEQYF
CDR3 DNA: TGTGCCAGCAGCTTATTAGCAGGGCCCAGCGAGCAGTACTTC

CDR3 length: 16
J gene: TRBJ1-1
clone size: NA
V gene: TRBV5-1
D gene: TRBD1
CDR3 protein: CASSLEQGFRFTEAFF
CDR3 DNA: TGCGCCAGCAGCTTGGAACAGGGGTTTCGGTTCACTGAAGCTTTCTTT

CDR3 length: 13
J gene: TRBJ2-1
clone size: NA
V gene: TRBV7-6
D gene: TRBD1
CDR3 protein: CASSFGQANEQFF
CDR3 DNA: TGTGCCAGCAGCTTTGGACAGGCGAATGAGCAGTTCTTC

CDR3 length: 13
J gene: TRBJ2-7
clone size: NA
V gene: TRBV18
D gene: NA
CDR3 protein: CASSLQDSYEQYF
CDR3 DNA: TGTGCCAGCTCCCTCCAGGACTCCTACGAGCAGTACTTC

CDR3 length: 15
J gene: TRBJ2-7
clone size: NA
V gene: TRBV7-2
D gene: NA
CDR3 protein: CASSPSPGAPYEQYF
CDR3 DNA: TGTGCCAGCAGCCCATCTCCGGGAGCCCCCTACGAGCAGTACTTC

CDR3 length: 17
J gene: TRBJ2-3
clone size: NA
V gene: TRBV4-3
D gene: NA
CDR3 protein: CASSQGENMGVRDTQYF
CDR3 DNA: TGCGCCAGCAGTCAAGGGGAGAATATGGGAGTACGAGATACGCAGTATTTT

CDR3 length: 17
J gene: TRBJ2-1
clone size: NA
V gene: TRBV5-6
D gene: TRBD2
CDR3 protein: CASSYLGVSGSGNEQFF
CDR3 DNA: TGTGCCAGCAGCTATCTTGGTGTTAGCGGGAGCGGCAATGAGCAGTTCTTC

CDR3 length: 13
J gene: TRBJ2-5
clone size: NA
V gene: TRBV11-2
D gene: NA
CDR3 protein: CASSLQVQETQYF
CDR3 DNA: TGTGCCAGCAGCTTACAGGTCCAAGAGACCCAGTACTTC

CDR3 length: 15
J gene: TRBJ1-6
clone size: NA
V gene: TRBV5-1
D gene: NA
CDR3 protein: CASSALEGGNSPLHF
CDR3 DNA: TGCGCCAGCAGCGCCTTGGAGGGAGGTAATTCACCCCTCCACTTT

CDR3 length: 15
J gene: TRBJ2-1
clone size: once
V gene: TRBV7-9
D gene: NA
CDR3 protein: CASSLDISGYNEQFF
CDR3 DNA: TGTGCCAGCAGCTTAGATATTAGCGGCTACAATGAGCAGTTCTTC

CDR3 length: 17
J gene: TRBJ1-1
clone size: NA
V gene: TRBV4-1
D gene: NA
CDR3 protein: CASSHPSGRPGNTEAFF
CDR3 DNA: TGCGCCAGCAGCCACCCTAGTGGGAGACCGGGGAACACTGAAGCTTTCTTT

CDR3 length: 13
J gene: TRBJ2-2
clone size: NA
V gene: TRBV30
D gene: NA
CDR3 protein: CAWSVSETGELFF
CDR3 DNA: TGTGCCTGGAGTGTAAGCGAAACCGGGGAGCTGTTTTTT

CDR3 length: 15
J gene: TRBJ1-2
clone size: NA
V gene: TRBV5-8
D gene: TRBD1
CDR3 protein: CASSVGQGVVYGYTF
CDR3 DNA: TGTGCCAGCAGCGTAGGACAGGGGGTAGTCTATGGCTACACCTTC

CDR3 length: 12
J gene: TRBJ2-5
clone size: NA
V gene: TRBV2
D gene: TRBD1
CDR3 protein: CASSNRGETQYF
CDR3 DNA: TGTGCCAGCAGTAACAGGGGAGAGACCCAGTACTTC

CDR3 length: 17
J gene: TRBJ2-3
clone size: NA
V gene: TRBV19
D gene: TRBD2
CDR3 protein: CASSKGWAGGSADTQYF
CDR3 DNA: TGTGCCAGTAGTAAGGGATGGGCGGGGGGATCTGCAGATACGCAGTATTTT

CDR3 length: 12
J gene: TRBJ1-4
clone size: NA
V gene: TRBV29-1
D gene: TRBD1
CDR3 protein: CSVGQGGEKLFF
CDR3 DNA: TGCAGCGTTGGTCAGGGGGGTGAAAAACTGTTTTTT

CDR3 length: 15
J gene: TRBJ1-6
clone size: NA
V gene: TRBV7-9
D gene: TRBD1
CDR3 protein: CASSSLTGNNSPLHF
CDR3 DNA: TGTGCCAGCAGCTCGTTGACAGGGAACAATTCACCCCTCCACTTT

CDR3 length: 13
J gene: TRBJ2-7
clone size: NA
V gene: TRBV7-2
D gene: NA
CDR3 protein: CASSLGGYREQYF
CDR3 DNA: TGTGCCAGCAGCTTAGGCGGTTATCGCGAGCAGTACTTC